These 17 T cell receptor beta chains were all obtained from the same sample, sequenced in a study of blood T cells in healthy people across ages (dated by TCRdb to 2015 to 2017). Library method: 5' RACE. Sequenced on an Illumina HiSeq 2500. A second roughly 6 to 12 cycle PCR used a sample-barcoded 5' primer and a J-beta primer mix. The public reads were reanalyzed by TCRdb: fastp trimming at Q25, MiXCR alignment, in-frame beta chains only. Rows merge per CDR3 protein into single entries with the most common DNA and genes. The sample records approximately 780,000 distinct CDR3 sequences, around 25% of which are singletons. About 3% of the sample lies in the top ten. Another study also made use of these data, one on T cells of mothers and their children.

The specimen was blood. These receptors originate from a boy aged 10-17 years in good health.

This clonotype was seen repeatedly, ten times or more. The chain is built from TRBV12-3 or TRBV12-4 and TRBJ2-5; maybe TRBD2 (5 bases). The end of the DNA aligns better with TRBJ2-7, so the J call may be wrong. This CDR3 region has 14 residues. For the CDR3, the DNA is TGTGCCAGCAGTCTGAGGACTGGCTCCTACGAGCAGTACTTC. Residues: CASSLRTGSYEQYF.

This chain links TRBV6-5 with TRBJ2-7; D is unclear. The CDR3 covers 16 residues. The V end lost 4 bases, the J end lost 4 bases, and 20 bases lay between the germline ends. In germline, CDR1 is MNHEY, CDR2 SVGAGI. The DNA of the CDR3 is TGTGCCAGCAGTTCCCGGGTCCCCATTTCTCAATACGAGCAGTACTTC. Amino acids: CASSSRVPISQYEQYF.

The rearrangement uses TRBV20-1 and TRBJ2-7; D call uncertain. The germline V gene has CDR1 DFQATT and CDR2 SNEGSKA (reference sequence). This CDR3 comprises 14 residues. Trimming cost V 0 bases and J 4 bases, with 13 bases left between them. CDR3 coding DNA: TGCAGTGCTAGAGATCAAGATAGCTTATACGAGCAGTACTTC. Translated, it gives CSARDQDSLYEQYF.

The rearrangement links TRBV5-1 to TRBJ2-3; 8 nucleotides line up with TRBD1. The CDR3 is 13 residues long. Germline CDR1 and CDR2: SGHRS and YFSETQ. J lost 1 base, V lost 9 bases, and 4 bases had no gene match. The CDR3 spells CATGGAGTDTQYF. The CDR3 DNA reads as TGCGCCACAGGGGGCGCGGGCACAGATACGCAGTATTTT.

This sequence joins TRBV7-2 and TRBJ2-5; D is undetermined. Per the germline V gene, CDR1 is SGHTA and CDR2 is FQGNSA. The ends were cut back, 1 base at V and 4 bases at J, with 10 bases in the middle. The CDR3 contains 14 residues. The chain's CDR3 is CASSLGDRRETQYF. CDR3 nucleotide sequence: TGTGCCAGCAGCTTAGGGGATAGACGAGAGACCCAGTACTTC.

This clonotype was counted ten times or more. The chain is built from TRBV9 and TRBJ2-1; 7 bases align to TRBD2. Germline V gene lookup returns CDR1 SGDLS and CDR2 YYNGEE. Losses at the gene ends were 4 bases for V and 4 bases for J; bases not matched to a gene: 2. The CDR3 contains 13 residues. The CDR3 bases are TGTGCCAGCAGCACGCGGGGGTACAATGAGCAGTTCTTC. Its protein product is CASSTRGYNEQFF.

This clonotype was detected once. V is TRBV7-7 and J is TRBJ2-6; D might be TRBD1 (7 bases). CDR3 length: 17 amino acids. The V gene's germline CDR1 is SSHAT and CDR2 FNYEAQ (reference sequence). CDR3 sequence (DNA): TGTGCTAGCGGCCTTCAGGGGGTGGGCTCTGGGGCCAACGTCCTGACTTTC. Protein sequence: CASGLQGVGSGANVLTF. Based on the CDR3 plus reference TRBV7-7 and TRBJ2-6, the full variable domain is GAGVSQSPRYKVTKRGQDVTLRCDPISSHATLYWYQQALGQGPEFLTYFNYEAQPDKSGLPSDRFSAERPEGSISTLTIQRTEQRDSAMYRCASGLQGVGSGANVLTFGAGSRLTVL.

This chain connects TRBV27 to TRBJ2-5; no definite D call. TRBJ2-1 matches the DNA end more closely, so the J call is doubtful. The CDR3 covers 14 residues. Germline CDR1 MNHEY, CDR2 SMNVEV (reference sequence). The CDR3 loop is CASSLSFGHNEQFF. DNA of the CDR3: TGTGCCAGCAGTTTATCGTTTGGGCACAATGAGCAGTTCTTC.

This clonotype has more than one count but fewer than ten. This rearrangement joins TRBV6-5 to TRBJ2-7; D tentatively fits TRBD1 or TRBD2 (6 bases each). From germline, CDR1 is MNHEY and CDR2 SVGAGI. Trimming removed 6 bases from V and 6 bases from J, with 18 bases in between. There are 14 residues in the CDR3. The CDR3 reads CASRPGRGPREQYF. CDR3 nucleotide sequence: TGTGCCAGCAGACCGGGCCGGGGGCCTCGCGAGCAGTACTTC.

A word on this clonotype: Since a much larger clone is just one base distant, this may be a read error. The chain combines TRBV7-3 with TRBJ2-3; 8 bases match TRBD1. Per the germline V gene, CDR1 is SGHTA and CDR2 is FQGTGA. After removal of 6 bases from V and 0 bases from J, the junction contained 2 bases not matched to a gene. The CDR3 sequence is 14 residues long. The CDR3 region has the DNA TGTGCCAGCAGGCGGGACAGGAGCACAGATACGCAGTATTTT. Its protein product is CASRRDRSTDTQYF. Together with reference TRBV7-3 and TRBJ2-3, the CDR3 gives the full variable domain: GAGVSQTPSNKVTEKGKYVELRCDPISGHTALYWYRQSLGQGPEFLIYFQGTGAADDSGLPNDRFFAVRPEGSVSTLKIQRTERGDSAVYLCASRRDRSTDTQYFGPGTRLTVL.

This clonotype was picked up a small number of times. V is TRBV7-9 and J is TRBJ2-7, with 8 bases identical to TRBD2. In germline, CDR1 is SEHNR, CDR2 FQNEAQ (reference sequence). CDR3 length: 16 amino acids. V was clipped by 4 bases and J by 3 bases; unmatched bases: 11. The CDR3 DNA is TGTGCCAGCAGCTCTACTTGGGCGGGGGGCGGCTACGAGCAGTACTTC. It is translated as CASSSTWAGGGYEQYF.

This clonotype was seen only a few times. The rearrangement uses TRBV7-8 and TRBJ2-5; TRBD2 matches at 12 bases. The CDR3 spans 17 residues. Germline V gene lookup returns CDR1 SGHVS and CDR2 FQNEAQ. Trimming removed 5 bases from V and 5 bases from J; junction bases left unmatched: 12. CDR3 bases: TGTGCCAGCAGCAACCCTAGCGGGGGGGCACCGCGCGAGACCCAGTACTTC. Amino acids: CASSNPSGGAPRETQYF.

The chain links TRBV2 to TRBJ2-1; D is unclear. CDR1 and CDR2 from the germline V gene are SNHLY and FYNNEI. The ends were cut back, 4 bases at V and 9 bases at J, with 7 bases in the middle. The length of the CDR3 is 11 residues. The CDR3: CASSGGGEQFF. The CDR3 nucleotides are TGTGCCAGCAGTGGAGGTGGTGAGCAGTTCTTC.

This clonotype was seen only a few times. The genes are TRBV29-1 and TRBJ2-4; either TRBD1 or TRBD2 may fit D (5 bases each). V was shortened by 7 bases and J by 6 bases, with 19 bases between the two germline ends. Per germline, CDR1 SQVTM and CDR2 ANQGSEA. The CDR3 has 14 amino acids. This chain's CDR3 is CSASDGGGGNIQYF. CDR3 bases: TGCAGCGCCTCAGATGGTGGGGGTGGAAACATTCAGTACTTC. Supplemented by reference TRBV29-1 and TRBJ2-4, the full variable domain reads SAVISQKPSRDICQRGTSLTIQCQVDSQVTMMFWYRQQPGQSLTLIATANQGSEATYESGFVIDKFPISRPNLTFSTLTVSNMSPEDSSIYLCSASDGGGGNIQYFGAGTRLSVL.

This chain links TRBV29-1 with TRBJ1-2, with D tentatively TRBD1 (6 bases). CDR1 is SQVTM and CDR2 is ANQGSEA in the germline V gene. The V end lost 7 bases, the J end lost 3 bases, and 15 bases lay between the germline ends. The CDR3 consists of 13 residues. The CDR3: CSALGARHYGYTF. CDR3 nucleotide sequence: TGCAGCGCTCTGGGGGCCAGACACTATGGCTACACCTTC.

Written as DNA, the CDR3 is TGTGCCAGCAGCTTCGGGGTCCCCTACGAGCAGTACTTC. It codes for CASSFGVPYEQYF. This chain links TRBV7-3 with TRBJ2-7; perhaps TRBD2 as D (5 bases). Germline V gives CDR1 SGHTA, CDR2 FQGTGA. V lost 3 bases and J 2 bases, leaving 8 bases between the germline ends. CDR3 length: 13 amino acids.

The CDR3: CATSRAPQLAGVYNEQFF. The CDR3 nucleotides read TGTGCCACCAGCAGAGCCCCCCAACTAGCGGGGGTTTACAATGAGCAGTTCTTC. J is TRBJ2-1 and V is TRBV15; 11 bases are shared with TRBD2. V gave up 1 base and J gave up 4 bases; unmatched junction bases: 9. The CDR3 is 18 residues long. CDR1 and CDR2 (germline): LNHNV, YYDKDF (reference sequence).